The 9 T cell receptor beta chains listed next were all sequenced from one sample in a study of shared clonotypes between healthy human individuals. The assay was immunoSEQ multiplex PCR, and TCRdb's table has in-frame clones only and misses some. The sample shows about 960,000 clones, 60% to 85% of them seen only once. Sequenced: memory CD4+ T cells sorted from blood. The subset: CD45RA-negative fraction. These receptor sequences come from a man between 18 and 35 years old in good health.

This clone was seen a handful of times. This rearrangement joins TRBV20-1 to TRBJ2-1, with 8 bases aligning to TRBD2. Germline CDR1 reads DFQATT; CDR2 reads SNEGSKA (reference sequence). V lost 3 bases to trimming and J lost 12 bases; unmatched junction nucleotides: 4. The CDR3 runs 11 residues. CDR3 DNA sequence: TGCAGTGCTAGGACTACTAGCGGGCAGTTCTTC. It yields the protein CSARTTSGQFF.

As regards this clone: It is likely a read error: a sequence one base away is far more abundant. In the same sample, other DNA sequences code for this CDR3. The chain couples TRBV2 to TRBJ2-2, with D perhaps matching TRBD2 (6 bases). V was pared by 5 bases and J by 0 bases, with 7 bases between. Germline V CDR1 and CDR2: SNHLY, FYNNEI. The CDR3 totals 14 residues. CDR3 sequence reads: CASSSGSNTGELFF. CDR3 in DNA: TGTGCCAGCAGTAGCGGGTCGAACACCGGGGAGCTGTTTTTT.

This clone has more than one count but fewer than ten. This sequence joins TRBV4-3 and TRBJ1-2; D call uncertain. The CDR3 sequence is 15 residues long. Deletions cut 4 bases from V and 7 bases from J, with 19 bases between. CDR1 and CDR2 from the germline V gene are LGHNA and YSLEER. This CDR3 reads CASSRERPASIGYTF. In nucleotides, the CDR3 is TGCGCCAGCAGCCGTGAGAGGCCAGCTTCCATTGGCTACACCTTC.

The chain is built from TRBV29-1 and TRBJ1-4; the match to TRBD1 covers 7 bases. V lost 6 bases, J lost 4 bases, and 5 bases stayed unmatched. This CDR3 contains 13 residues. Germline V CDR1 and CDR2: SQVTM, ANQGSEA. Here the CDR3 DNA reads TGCAGCGTGGGCAGGGGGAATAATGAAAAACTGTTTTTT. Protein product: CSVGRGNNEKLFF.

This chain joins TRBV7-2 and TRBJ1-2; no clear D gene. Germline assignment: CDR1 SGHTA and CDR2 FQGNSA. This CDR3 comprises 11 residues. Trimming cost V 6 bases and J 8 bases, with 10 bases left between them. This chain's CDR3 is CASRSSGGYTF. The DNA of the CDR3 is TGTGCCAGCAGATCTTCTGGCGGCTACACCTTC.

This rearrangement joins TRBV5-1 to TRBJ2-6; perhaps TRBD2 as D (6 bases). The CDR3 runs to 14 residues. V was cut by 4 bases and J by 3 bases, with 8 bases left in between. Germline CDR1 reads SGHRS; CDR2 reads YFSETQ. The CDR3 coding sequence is TGCGCCAGCAGCCAGGGAGGTGGGGCCAACGTCCTGACTTTC. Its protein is CASSQGGGANVLTF.

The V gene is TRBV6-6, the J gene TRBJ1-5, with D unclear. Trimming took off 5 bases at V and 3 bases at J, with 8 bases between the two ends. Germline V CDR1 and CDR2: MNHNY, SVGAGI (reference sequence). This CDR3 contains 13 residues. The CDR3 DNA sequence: TGTGCCAGCAGTCCCCTAACCAATCAGCCCCAGCATTTT. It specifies CASSPLTNQPQHF.

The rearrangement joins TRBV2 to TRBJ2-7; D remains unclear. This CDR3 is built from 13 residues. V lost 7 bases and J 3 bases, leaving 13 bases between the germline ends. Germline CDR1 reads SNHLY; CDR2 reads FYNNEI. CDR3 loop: CASTRQALYEQYF. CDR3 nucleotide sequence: TGTGCCAGCACGAGACAAGCCCTCTACGAGCAGTACTTC.

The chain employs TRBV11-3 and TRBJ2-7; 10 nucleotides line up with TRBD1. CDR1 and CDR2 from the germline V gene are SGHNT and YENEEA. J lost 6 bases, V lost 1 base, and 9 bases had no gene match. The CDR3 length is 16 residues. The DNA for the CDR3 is TGTGCCAGCAGCTTAGTACGACAGGGGGCCCCCTGCGAGCAGTACTTC. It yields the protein CASSLVRQGAPCEQYF.